These T cell receptor beta chains were read from a single sample in a study of blood T cells in healthy people across ages. TCRdb recomputed calls from the 5' RACE reads with MiXCR, one row per CDR3 protein. The sample carries around 620,000 distinct CDR3 sequences, approximately 27% recorded once. Sequenced material: blood. The receptors were sampled from a woman in her 70s in good health. Both conserved end residues are part of each CDR3. A D gene is named only where the DNA matches it firmly. A row's size may be missing; if present it is once, few, many or a size class.

few,TRBD2,TRBJ2-5,TRBV10-3,TGTGCCATCAGAAACGCACTAGCGGGGTTGGAGACCCAGTACTTC,CAIRNALAGLETQYF
NA,TRBD2,TRBJ2-5,TRBV29-1,TGCAGCGTTTCTGGAGCTAGCGGGGGGCCAGGGGAGACCCAGTACTTC,CSVSGASGGPGETQYF
few,NA,TRBJ1-2,TRBV20-1,TGCAGTGCTAATCCATTTGGAGGAGGGGCAGGTTCGGAAGGCTACACCTTC,CSANPFGGGAGSEGYTF
NA,TRBD1,TRBJ1-1,TRBV9,TGTGCCAGCAGCGTCCCCGGACAGGGCAACACTGAAGCTTTCTTT,CASSVPGQGNTEAFF
few,TRBD1,TRBJ1-5,TRBV2,TGTGCCAGCAGTGGGGGACAGGGGGGCAATCAGCCCCAGCATTTT,CASSGGQGGNQPQHF
NA,NA,TRBJ2-4,TRBV6-2/TRBV6-3,TGTGCCAGCAGCTCGTGGGTGGATGGAAACATTCAGTACTTC,CASSSWVDGNIQYF
few,NA,TRBJ1-2,TRBV12-3/TRBV12-4,TGTGCCAGCAGTTTAGCAAGAGGGTTCAATGGCTACACCTTC,CASSLARGFNGYTF
NA,NA,TRBJ2-1,TRBV20-1,TGCAGTGCTAGAGATGGCCGCGGTTCAGGGAATGAGCAGTTCTTC,CSARDGRGSGNEQFF
NA,NA,TRBJ1-5,TRBV5-1,TGCGCCAGCAGCTTGGACGCCTTCGGGGATCAGCCCCAGCATTTT,CASSLDAFGDQPQHF
NA,TRBD2,TRBJ2-1,TRBV5-1,TGCGCCAGCAGCTCGTCAGCGGGGGGGCCAGGTAATTTCGATGAGCAGTTCTTC,CASSSSAGGPGNFDEQFF
NA,NA,TRBJ1-2,TRBV7-2,TGTGCCAGCAGCCCAAAGGGTGGAGCTAACTACGGCTACACCTTC,CASSPKGGANYGYTF
NA,NA,TRBJ1-5,TRBV5-1,TGTGCCAGCAGCTTAGGACGCCAAGAAACCCAGCCCCAGCATTTT,CASSLGRQETQPQHF
NA,TRBD1,TRBJ1-3,TRBV12-3/TRBV12-4,TGTGCCAGCAGAAATACAGGGGGCACTGGAAACACCATATATTTT,CASRNTGGTGNTIYF
many,TRBD1,TRBJ2-7,TRBV20-1,TGCAGTGCTCGTCACGGGACAGGGAACGAGCAGTACTTC,CSARHGTGNEQYF
NA,NA,TRBJ2-4,TRBV4-2,TGTGCCAGCAGCCAAGTTGGGACCGTCGACATGCTAGCCAAAAACATTCAGTACTTC,CASSQVGTVDMLAKNIQYF
many,NA,TRBJ2-4,TRBV29-1,TGCAGCGTTCTCCCAGGGGCCAAAAACATTCAGTACTTC,CSVLPGAKNIQYF
NA,TRBD2,TRBJ2-7,TRBV20-1,TGCAGTGCCACGGGGACTAGCGGGGGGTTGAACGAGCAGTACTTC,CSATGTSGGLNEQYF
NA,NA,TRBJ2-3,TRBV7-3,TGTGCCAGCAGCTTAGGAAGTTGGCCAGATACGCAGTATTTT,CASSLGSWPDTQYF
NA,TRBD2,TRBJ2-1,TRBV5-1,TGCGCCAGCAGCTTGGCCGGGTCTAGCGGGGGCCACAATGAGCAGTTCTTC,CASSLAGSSGGHNEQFF
NA,TRBD2,TRBJ2-7,TRBV5-5,TGTGCCAGCAGCTTTCTAGCGGGAGGCTACGAGCAGTACTTC,CASSFLAGGYEQYF
few,NA,TRBJ1-2,TRBV6-6,TGTGCCAGCAGCCGTGACGGGGGAAACTATGGCTACACCTTC,CASSRDGGNYGYTF
NA,NA,TRBJ1-4,TRBV2,TGTGCCAGCAGTGTAGGGGCTGGTAATGAAAAACTGTTTTTT,CASSVGAGNEKLFF
NA,TRBD2,TRBJ2-5,TRBV2,TGTGCCAGCACTTTAACAGGAGGGACTAGGGAGACCCAGTACTTC,CASTLTGGTRETQYF
few,NA,TRBJ2-4,TRBV5-1,TGCGCCAGCAGCTTGGCCGGGGGACAGAGAAACATTCAGTACTTC,CASSLAGGQRNIQYF
NA,TRBD1,TRBJ2-7,TRBV10-3,TGTGCCATCATGGAGAACAGGGGCGTCTCCTACGAGCAGTACTTC,CAIMENRGVSYEQYF
few,NA,TRBJ2-5,TRBV2,TGTGCCAGCAGACCGGGCCCCTCTACCCAAGAGACCCAGTACTTC,CASRPGPSTQETQYF
few,NA,TRBJ1-3,TRBV7-9,TGTGCCAGCAGCTTAGTCGGAGGGGACACCATATATTTT,CASSLVGGDTIYF
once,NA,TRBJ1-4,TRBV21-1,TGTGCCAGCAGCGACCGTCCCGGGACAGGAATAACTAATGAAAAACTGTTTTTT,CASSDRPGTGITNEKLFF
NA,NA,TRBJ2-1,TRBV4-3,TGCGCCAGCAGCCAAGTACTGTATGGGAGAAACTCCTACAATGAGCAGTTCTTC,CASSQVLYGRNSYNEQFF
NA,NA,TRBJ2-7,TRBV4-3,TGCGCCAGCAGCCAAGTCCTAGGGCTCTCCTACGAGCAGTACTTC,CASSQVLGLSYEQYF
few,NA,TRBJ1-1,TRBV6-5,TGTGCCAGCAGTAGGGTTATAGGGGGTTCTGAAGCTTTCTTT,CASSRVIGGSEAFF
NA,NA,TRBJ2-7,TRBV14,TGTGCCAGCAGCCAGCGACCGTCTTCCTACGAGCAGTACTTC,CASSQRPSSYEQYF
few,NA,TRBJ2-1,TRBV29-1,TGCAGCGTTGTGGTCCGATACAATGAGCAGTTCTTC,CSVVVRYNEQFF
NA,TRBD2,TRBJ2-1,TRBV28,TGTGCCAGCAGTTTAGGCGCAGCGGGGGGTGTAAAGCAGTTCTTC,CASSLGAAGGVKQFF
NA,NA,TRBJ1-4,TRBV7-9,TGTGCCAGCACCTTAATAGGGATCGGTAATGAAAAACTGTTTTTT,CASTLIGIGNEKLFF
few,NA,TRBJ2-1,TRBV5-5,TGTGCCAGCAGCTTGGTGGGTCATGAGCAGTTCTTC,CASSLVGHEQFF
NA,TRBD2,TRBJ2-5,TRBV20-1,TGCAGTGCTCTTACCCTCCCGGGACTAGCGGGGGTGGAGACCCAGTACTTC,CSALTLPGLAGVETQYF
few,NA,TRBJ1-2,TRBV10-3,TGTGCCATCAGTGAGATGAACTATGGCTACACCTTC,CAISEMNYGYTF
many,NA,TRBJ2-6,TRBV20-1,TGCAGTGCGGAAGGGGCCAACGTCCTGACTTTC,CSAEGANVLTF
few,NA,TRBJ2-7,TRBV20-1,TGCAGTGCTATTCGCGGGGCCAGCTCCTACGAGCAGTACTTC,CSAIRGASSYEQYF
few,TRBD2,TRBJ2-3,TRBV19,TGTGCCACGCGCGGGAGACTATACGCAGATACGCAGTATTTT,CATRGRLYADTQYF
NA,NA,TRBJ1-4,TRBV20-1,TGCAGTGCTAGTGGTGGCAGTGGGGAGGAAAAACTGTTTTTT,CSASGGSGEEKLFF
few,TRBD2,TRBJ2-7,TRBV20-1,TGCAGTGCTAGAGACAGCGGGGGGGCCTACGAGCAGTACTTC,CSARDSGGAYEQYF
NA,NA,TRBJ1-4,TRBV7-9,TGTGCCAGCAGCTTAGACGGGGGCCCTAATGAAAAACTGTTTTTT,CASSLDGGPNEKLFF
NA,NA,TRBJ1-4,TRBV9,TGTGCCAGCAGCCGCGGTGTTGCAACTAATGAAAAACTGTTTTTT,CASSRGVATNEKLFF